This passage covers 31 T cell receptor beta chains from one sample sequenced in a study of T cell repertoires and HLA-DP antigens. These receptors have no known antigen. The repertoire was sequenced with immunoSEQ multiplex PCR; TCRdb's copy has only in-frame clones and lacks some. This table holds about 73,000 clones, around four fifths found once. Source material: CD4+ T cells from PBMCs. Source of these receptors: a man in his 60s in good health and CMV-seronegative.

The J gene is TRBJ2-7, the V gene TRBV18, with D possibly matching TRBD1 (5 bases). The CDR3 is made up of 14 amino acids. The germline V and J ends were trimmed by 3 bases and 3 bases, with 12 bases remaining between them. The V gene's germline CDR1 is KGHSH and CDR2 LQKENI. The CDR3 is CASSPEQDNYEQYF. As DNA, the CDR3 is TGTGCCAGCTCACCGGAACAGGACAACTACGAGCAGTACTTC.

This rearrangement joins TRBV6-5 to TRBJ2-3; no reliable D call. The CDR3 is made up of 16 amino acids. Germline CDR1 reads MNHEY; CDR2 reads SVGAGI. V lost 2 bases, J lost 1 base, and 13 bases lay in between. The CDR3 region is CASSYHGPIGTDTQYF. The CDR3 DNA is TGTGCCAGCAGTTACCACGGGCCGATCGGCACAGATACGCAGTATTTT.

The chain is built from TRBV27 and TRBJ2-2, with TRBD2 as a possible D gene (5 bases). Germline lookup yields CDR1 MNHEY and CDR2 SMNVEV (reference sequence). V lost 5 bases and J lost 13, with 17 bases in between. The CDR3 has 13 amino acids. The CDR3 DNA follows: TGTGCCAGCAGTCCCCGCCGTCCGGCGGGGCTGTTTTTT. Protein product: CASSPRRPAGLFF.

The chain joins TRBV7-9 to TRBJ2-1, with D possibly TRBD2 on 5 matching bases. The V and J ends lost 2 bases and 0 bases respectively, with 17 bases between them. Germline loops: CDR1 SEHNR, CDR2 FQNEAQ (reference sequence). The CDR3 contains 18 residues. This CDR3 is CASSLRSLRRASYNEQFF. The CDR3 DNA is TGTGCCAGCAGCTTAAGGTCCCTTCGGCGGGCCTCCTACAATGAGCAGTTCTTC.

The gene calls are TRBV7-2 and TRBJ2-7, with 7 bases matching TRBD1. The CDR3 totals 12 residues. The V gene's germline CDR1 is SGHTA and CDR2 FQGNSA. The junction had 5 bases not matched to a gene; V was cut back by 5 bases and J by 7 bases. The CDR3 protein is CASSPPGGEQYF. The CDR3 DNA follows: TGTGCCAGCAGCCCCCCAGGGGGAGAGCAGTACTTC.

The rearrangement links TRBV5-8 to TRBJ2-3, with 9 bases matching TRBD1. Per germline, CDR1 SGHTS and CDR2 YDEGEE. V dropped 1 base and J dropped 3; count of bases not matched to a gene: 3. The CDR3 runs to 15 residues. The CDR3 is CASSLTGGGTDTQYF. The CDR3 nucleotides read TGTGCCAGCAGCTTGACAGGGGGCGGAACAGATACGCAGTATTTT.

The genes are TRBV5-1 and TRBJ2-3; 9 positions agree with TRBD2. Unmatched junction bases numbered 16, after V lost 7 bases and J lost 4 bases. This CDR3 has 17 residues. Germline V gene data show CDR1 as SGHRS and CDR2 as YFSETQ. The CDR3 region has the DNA TGCGCCAGCCATTCTGACTTAGCGGGAGTAGGCGCAGATACGCAGTATTTT. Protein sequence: CASHSDLAGVGADTQYF.

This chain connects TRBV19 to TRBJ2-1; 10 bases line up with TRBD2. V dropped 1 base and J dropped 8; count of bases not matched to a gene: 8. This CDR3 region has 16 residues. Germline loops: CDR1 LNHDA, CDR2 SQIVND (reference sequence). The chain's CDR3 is CASSIAASGRPYEQFF. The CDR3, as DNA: TGTGCCAGTAGTATAGCGGCTAGCGGGAGACCCTATGAGCAGTTCTTC.

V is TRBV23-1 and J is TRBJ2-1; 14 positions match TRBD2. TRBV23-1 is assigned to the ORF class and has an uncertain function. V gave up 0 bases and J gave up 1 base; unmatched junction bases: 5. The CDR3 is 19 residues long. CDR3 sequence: CASSQSGLAGVSSYNEQFF. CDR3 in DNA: TGCGCCAGCAGTCAATCGGGACTAGCGGGAGTAAGTTCCTACAATGAGCAGTTCTTC.

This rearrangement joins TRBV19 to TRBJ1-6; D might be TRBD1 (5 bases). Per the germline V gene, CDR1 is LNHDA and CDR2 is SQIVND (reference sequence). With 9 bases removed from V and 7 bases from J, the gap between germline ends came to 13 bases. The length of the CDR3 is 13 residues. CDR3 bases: TGTGCCAGCCAATTGGGGCTGAATTCACCCCTCCACTTT. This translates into CASQLGLNSPLHF.

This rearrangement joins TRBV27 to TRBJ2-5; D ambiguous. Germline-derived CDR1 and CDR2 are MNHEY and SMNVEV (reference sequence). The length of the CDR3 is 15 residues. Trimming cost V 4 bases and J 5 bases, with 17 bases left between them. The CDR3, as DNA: TGTGCCAGCAGTTCCTCCTGGGGAATGACGGAGACCCAGTACTTC. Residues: CASSSSWGMTETQYF.

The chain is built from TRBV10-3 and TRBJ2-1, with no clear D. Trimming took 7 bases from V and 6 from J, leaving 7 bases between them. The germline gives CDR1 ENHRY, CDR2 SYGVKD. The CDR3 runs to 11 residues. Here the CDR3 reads CAIMSANEQFF. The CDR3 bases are TGTGCCATCATGTCGGCCAATGAGCAGTTCTTC.

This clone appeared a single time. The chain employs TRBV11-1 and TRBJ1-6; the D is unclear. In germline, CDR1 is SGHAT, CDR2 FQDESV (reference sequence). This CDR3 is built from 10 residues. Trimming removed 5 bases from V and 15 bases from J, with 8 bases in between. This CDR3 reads CASSPGILHF. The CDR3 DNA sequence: TGTGCCAGCAGCCCCGGGATCCTCCACTTT. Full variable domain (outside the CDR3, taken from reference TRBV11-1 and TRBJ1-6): EAEVAQSPRYKITEKSQAVAFWCDPISGHATLYWYRQILGQGPELLVQFQDESVVDDSQLPKDRFSAERLKGVDSTLKIQPAELGDSAMYLCASSPGILHFGNGTRLTVT.

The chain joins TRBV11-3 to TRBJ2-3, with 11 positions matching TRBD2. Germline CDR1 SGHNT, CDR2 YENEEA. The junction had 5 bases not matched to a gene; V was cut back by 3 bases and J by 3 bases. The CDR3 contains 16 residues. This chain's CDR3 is CASSFGTSGPTDTQYF. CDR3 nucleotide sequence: TGTGCCAGCAGCTTCGGGACTAGCGGACCAACAGATACGCAGTATTTT.

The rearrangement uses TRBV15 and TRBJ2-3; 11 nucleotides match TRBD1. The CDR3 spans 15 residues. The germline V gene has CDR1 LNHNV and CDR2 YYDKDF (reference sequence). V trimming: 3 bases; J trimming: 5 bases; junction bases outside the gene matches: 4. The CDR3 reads CATSRDRGLEDTQYF. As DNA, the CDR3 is TGTGCCACCAGCAGGGACAGGGGGCTAGAAGATACGCAGTATTTT.

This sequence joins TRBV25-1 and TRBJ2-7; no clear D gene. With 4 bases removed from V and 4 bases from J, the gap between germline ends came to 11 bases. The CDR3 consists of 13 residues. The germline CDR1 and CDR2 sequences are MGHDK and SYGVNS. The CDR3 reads CASSGAGRYEQYF. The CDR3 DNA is TGTGCCAGCAGTGGGGCAGGAAGGTACGAGCAGTACTTC.

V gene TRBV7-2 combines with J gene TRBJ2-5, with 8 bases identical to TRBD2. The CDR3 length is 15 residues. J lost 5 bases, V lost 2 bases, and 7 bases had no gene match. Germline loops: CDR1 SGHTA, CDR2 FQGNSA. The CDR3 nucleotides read TGTGCCAGCAGCTTATCGAGACTAGCGATGGAGACCCAGTACTTC. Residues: CASSLSRLAMETQYF. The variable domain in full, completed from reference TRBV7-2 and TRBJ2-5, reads GAGVSQSPSNKVTEKGKDVELRCDPISGHTALYWYRQSLGQGLEFLIYFQGNSAPDKSGLPSDRFSAERTGGSVSTLTIQRTQQEDSAVYLCASSLSRLAMETQYFGPGTRLLVL.

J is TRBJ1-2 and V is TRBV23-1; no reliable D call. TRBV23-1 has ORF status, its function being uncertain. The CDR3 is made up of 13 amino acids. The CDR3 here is CVNREGIFYGYTF. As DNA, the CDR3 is TGCGTCAACCGGGAGGGAATCTTCTATGGCTACACCTTC.

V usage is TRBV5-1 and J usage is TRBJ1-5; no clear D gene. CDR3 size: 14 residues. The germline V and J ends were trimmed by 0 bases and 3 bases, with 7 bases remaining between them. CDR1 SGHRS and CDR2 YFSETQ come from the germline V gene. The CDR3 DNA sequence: TGCGCCAGCAGCTTGGGGGCCCCCAATCAGCCCCAGCATTTT. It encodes CASSLGAPNQPQHF.

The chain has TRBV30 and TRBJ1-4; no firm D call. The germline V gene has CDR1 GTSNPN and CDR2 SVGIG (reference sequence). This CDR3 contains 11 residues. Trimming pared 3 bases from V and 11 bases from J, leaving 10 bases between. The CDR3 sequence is CAWRGTLKLFF. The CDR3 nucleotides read TGTGCCTGGAGAGGAACCTTGAAACTGTTTTTT. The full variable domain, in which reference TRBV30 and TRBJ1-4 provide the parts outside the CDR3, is SQTIHQWPATLVQPVGSPLSLECTVEGTSNPNLYWYRQAAGRGLQLLFYSVGIGQISSEVPQNLSASRPQDRQFILSSKKLLLSDSGFYLCAWRGTLKLFFGSGTQLSVL.

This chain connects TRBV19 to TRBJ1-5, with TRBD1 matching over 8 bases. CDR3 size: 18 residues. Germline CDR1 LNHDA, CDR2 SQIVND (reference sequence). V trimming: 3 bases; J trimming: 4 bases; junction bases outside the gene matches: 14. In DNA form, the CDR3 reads TGTGCCAGTAGTATCTACACGGGCAGGGGGCGAGGAAATCAGCCCCAGCATTTT. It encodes CASSIYTGRGRGNQPQHF.

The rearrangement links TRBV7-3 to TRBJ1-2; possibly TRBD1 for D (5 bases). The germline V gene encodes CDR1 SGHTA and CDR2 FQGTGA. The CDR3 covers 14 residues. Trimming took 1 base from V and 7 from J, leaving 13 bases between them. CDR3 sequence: CASSLRPSRGGYTF. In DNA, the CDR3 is TGTGCCAGCAGCTTAAGACCTTCTAGGGGTGGCTACACCTTC.

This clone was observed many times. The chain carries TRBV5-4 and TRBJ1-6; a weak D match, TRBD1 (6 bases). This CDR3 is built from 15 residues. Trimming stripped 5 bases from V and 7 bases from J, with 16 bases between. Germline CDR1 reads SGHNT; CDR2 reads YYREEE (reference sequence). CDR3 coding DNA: TGTGCCAGCAGAATCCAGGGGATTCAGAATTCACCCCTCCACTTT. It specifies CASRIQGIQNSPLHF.

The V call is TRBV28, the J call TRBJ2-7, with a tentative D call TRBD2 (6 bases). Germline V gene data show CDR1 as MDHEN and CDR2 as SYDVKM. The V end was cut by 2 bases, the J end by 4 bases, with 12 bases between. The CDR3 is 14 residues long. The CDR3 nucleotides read TGTGCCAGCAGTTTAGGAGGGGATCTTTACGAGCAGTACTTC. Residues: CASSLGGDLYEQYF.

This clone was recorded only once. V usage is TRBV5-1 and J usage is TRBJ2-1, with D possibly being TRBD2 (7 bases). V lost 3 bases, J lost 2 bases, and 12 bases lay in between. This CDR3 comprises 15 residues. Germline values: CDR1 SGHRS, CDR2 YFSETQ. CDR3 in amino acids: CASSWGGGTYNEQFF. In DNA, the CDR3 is TGCGCCAGCAGCTGGGGGGGCGGGACCTACAATGAGCAGTTCTTC.

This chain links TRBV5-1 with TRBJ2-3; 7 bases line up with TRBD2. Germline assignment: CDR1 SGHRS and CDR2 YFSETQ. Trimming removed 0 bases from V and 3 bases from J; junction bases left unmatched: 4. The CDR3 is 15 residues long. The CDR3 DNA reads TGCGCCAGCAGCTTGGCCGGGCGGGAGACAGATACGCAGTATTTT. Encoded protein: CASSLAGRETDTQYF.

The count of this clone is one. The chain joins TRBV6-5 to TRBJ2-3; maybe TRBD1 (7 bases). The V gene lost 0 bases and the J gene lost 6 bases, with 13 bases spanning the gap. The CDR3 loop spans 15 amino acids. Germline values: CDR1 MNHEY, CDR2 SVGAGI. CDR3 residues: CASSYSGQEGDTQYF. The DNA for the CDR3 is TGTGCCAGCAGTTACTCCGGACAGGAGGGGGATACGCAGTATTTT.

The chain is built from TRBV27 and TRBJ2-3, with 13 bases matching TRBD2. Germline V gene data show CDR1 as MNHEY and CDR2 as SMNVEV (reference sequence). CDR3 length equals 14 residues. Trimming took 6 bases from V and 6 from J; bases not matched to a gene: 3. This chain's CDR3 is CASRGLAGPDTQYF. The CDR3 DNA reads TGTGCCAGCAGGGGACTAGCGGGGCCGGATACGCAGTATTTT.

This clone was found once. The DNA for the CDR3 is TGCGCCAGCAGCCGGCTAGCGGGAGGGGGAACCGGGGAGCTGTTTTTT. As protein: CASSRLAGGGTGELFF. This rearrangement joins TRBV4-3 to TRBJ2-2, with TRBD2 matching over 12 bases. CDR3 length: 16 amino acids. Germline trimming cut 4 bases from V and 5 bases from J; bases unmatched to any gene: 5. Germline V CDR1 and CDR2: LGHNA, YSLEER.

The DNA of the CDR3 is TGTGCCAGCAGCCAAGATCTCTTGGCGGGAGCCGGGGAGCTGTTTTTT. It encodes CASSQDLLAGAGELFF. The chain combines TRBV14 with TRBJ2-2; 7 nucleotides line up with TRBD2. Germline lookup yields CDR1 SGHDN and CDR2 FVKESK. This CDR3 contains 16 residues. V shed 0 bases, J shed 6 bases, and the junction held 7 bases outside the gene matches. Complete variable domain (other parts from reference TRBV14 and TRBJ2-2): EAGVTQFPSHSVIEKGQTVTLRCDPISGHDNLYWYRRVMGKEIKFLLHFVKESKQDESGMPNNRFLAERTGGTYSTLKVQPAELEDSGVYFCASSQDLLAGAGELFFGEGSRLTVL.

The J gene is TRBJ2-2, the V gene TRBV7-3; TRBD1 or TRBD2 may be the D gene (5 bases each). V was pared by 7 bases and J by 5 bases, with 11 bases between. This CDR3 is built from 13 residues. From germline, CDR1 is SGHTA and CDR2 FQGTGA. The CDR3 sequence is CASTPGPTGELFF. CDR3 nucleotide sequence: TGTGCCAGCACCCCGGGGCCTACCGGGGAGCTGTTTTTT.